The 31 T cell receptor beta chains listed next were all sequenced from one sample in a study of cytomegalovirus exposure and HLA in healthy donors. Use of 60 Vbeta and 13 Jbeta primers characterized the PCR. TCRdb's copy holds only in-frame clones and misses some; the assay was immunoSEQ multiplex PCR. Of some 160,000 clones in the sample, about 85% were seen once. The sample taken for sequencing was PBMCs. Receptors were obtained from a male donor in good health and CMV-seropositive.

This clone was counted between two and nine times. V usage is TRBV5-3 and J usage is TRBJ1-2; no reliable D call. TRBV5-3 is sorted into the ORF group, with uncertain function. With 2 bases removed from V and 4 bases from J, the gap between germline ends came to 21 bases. This CDR3 is 17 amino acids long. CDR3 nucleotide sequence: TGTGCCAGAAGCTTAGGGAGTAACGGGGATAGTGGCTATGGCTACACCTTC. Residues: CARSLGSNGDSGYGYTF.

This sequence joins TRBV6-6 and TRBJ1-5, with D perhaps TRBD1 (5 bases). Trimming stripped 11 bases from V and 5 bases from J, with 13 bases between. In germline, CDR1 is MNHNY, CDR2 SVGAGI (reference sequence). The CDR3 extends over 12 amino acids. The CDR3 protein is CAARRGDQPQHF. The CDR3 DNA is TGTGCCGCCCGGAGGGGCGATCAGCCCCAGCATTTT.

V usage is TRBV11-3 and J usage is TRBJ1-1, with 9 bases identical to TRBD1. This CDR3 comprises 16 residues. J gave up 4 bases and V 0 bases, and 6 bases lay outside the gene matches. Germline CDR1 SGHNT, CDR2 YENEEA. CDR3 DNA: TGTGCCAGCAGCTTAGAATGGGGGACAGGGATCACTGAAGCTTTCTTT. As protein: CASSLEWGTGITEAFF.

The chain couples TRBV25-1 to TRBJ2-7; D remains ambiguous. This CDR3 region has 14 residues. Deletions cut 4 bases from V and 0 bases from J, with 10 bases between. In germline, CDR1 is MGHDK, CDR2 SYGVNS. The CDR3 loop reads CASSARATSYEQYF. The DNA of the CDR3 is TGTGCCAGCAGTGCTAGAGCGACCTCCTACGAGCAGTACTTC.

CDR3 amino acids: CASSLVSGQGYEQYF. CDR3 DNA: TGCGCCAGCAGCTTGGTGTCGGGACAGGGTTACGAGCAGTACTTC. The chain links TRBV5-1 to TRBJ2-7; 9 bases fit TRBD1. The trim removed 0 bases at V and 4 bases at J, leaving 5 bases unmatched. The CDR3 sequence is 15 residues long. Germline assignment: CDR1 SGHRS and CDR2 YFSETQ.

This clone was counted a few times. The rearrangement joins TRBV5-6 to TRBJ2-3; D is unresolved. The CDR3 runs to 14 residues. The V end was cut by 0 bases, the J end by 14 bases, with 19 bases between. From germline, CDR1 is SGHDT and CDR2 YYEEEE. Here the CDR3 DNA reads TGTGCCAGCAGCTTGGGAGGCCCCATTAGAGGCGTGTATTTT. It codes for CASSLGGPIRGVYF.

This clone was seen only a few times. The rearrangement uses TRBV28 and TRBJ1-2, with TRBD1 identical over 10 bases. Looked up from germline, CDR1 is MDHEN and CDR2 is SYDVKM. Trimming removed 6 bases from V and 8 bases from J; junction bases left unmatched: 9. CDR3 length: 14 residues. The chain's CDR3 is CASSAPGQGMGYTF. The DNA of the CDR3 is TGTGCCAGCAGCGCTCCGGGACAGGGGATGGGCTACACCTTC.

This rearrangement joins TRBV27 to TRBJ2-2, with 11 nucleotides matching TRBD2. V shed 8 bases and J 4 bases; nucleotides not matched to a gene: 9. CDR1 MNHEY and CDR2 SMNVEV come from the germline V gene (reference sequence). The CDR3 has 16 residues. For the CDR3, the DNA is TGTGCCAGCCGCCAACTAGCGGGAGATAGCACCGGGGAGCTGTTTTTT. It codes for CASRQLAGDSTGELFF.

The chain has TRBV6-1 and TRBJ2-5, with TRBD1 matching over 9 bases. There are 13 residues in the CDR3. The V segment lost 7 bases and the J segment 5 bases; nucleotides outside the gene matches: 5. Germline V gene sequence: CDR1 MNHNS, CDR2 SASEGT. The CDR3 DNA reads as TGTGCCAGCACCGGCGGGACAGGGGAGACCCAGTACTTC. Translated: CASTGGTGETQYF.

V is TRBV2 and J is TRBJ2-4; TRBD2 aligns across 10 bases. CDR1 and CDR2 (germline): SNHLY, FYNNEI. The CDR3 is 15 amino acids. V was pared by 6 bases and J by 1 base, with 3 bases of the junction left unmatched. The CDR3 protein is CASRLTSGAKNIQYF. DNA of the CDR3: TGTGCCAGCAGGTTGACTAGCGGGGCCAAAAACATTCAGTACTTC.

The rearrangement links TRBV19 to TRBJ2-1; 10 nucleotides match TRBD1. Unmatched junction bases numbered 9, after V lost 6 bases and J lost 10 bases. The CDR3 length is 14 residues. Per the germline V gene, CDR1 is LNHDA and CDR2 is SQIVND (reference sequence). The CDR3 spells CASSRDRGEGEQFF. The CDR3 DNA reads as TGTGCCAGTAGCCGGGACAGGGGAGAAGGGGAGCAGTTCTTC.

The count of this clone is one. At one end the junction does not follow the germline gene, possibly because of a read error. This chain connects TRBV7-7 to TRBJ2-2, with TRBD1 matching over 7 bases. The CDR3 has 17 amino acids. CDR1 is SSHAT and CDR2 is FNYEAQ in the germline V gene (reference sequence). CDR3 nucleotide sequence: TGTGCTAGCAGCTTAGGGCCCAGGGGGAGAAACACCGGGGAGCTGTTTTTT. It yields the protein CASSLGPRGRNTGELFF.

In this sample, this clone turned up a few times. The rearrangement links TRBV2 to TRBJ2-7; the match to TRBD2 covers 14 bases. CDR3 length equals 16 residues. The V gene end was trimmed by 7 bases and the J gene end by 4 bases; junction bases not matched to a gene: 9. Germline lookup yields CDR1 SNHLY and CDR2 FYNNEI. The CDR3 nucleotides read TGTGCCAGCATGACTAGCGGGAGGGTCGGGGGTTACGAGCAGTACTTC. Its translation is CASMTSGRVGGYEQYF.

The V gene is TRBV27, the J gene TRBJ2-7, with a possible D match to TRBD1 (6 bases). The ends were cut back, 6 bases at V and 3 bases at J, with 12 bases in the middle. In germline, CDR1 is MNHEY, CDR2 SMNVEV (reference sequence). The CDR3 contains 13 residues. The CDR3 DNA follows: TGTGCCAGCAGCGACAGGTCCGGCTACGAGCAGTACTTC. Its protein is CASSDRSGYEQYF.

The CDR3 loop reads CASSSRTSGHSYNEQFF. CDR3 bases: TGTGCCAGCAGCTCGCGGACTAGCGGGCATTCCTACAATGAGCAGTTCTTC. The chain joins TRBV7-3 to TRBJ2-1, with 11 bases that match TRBD2. V dropped 4 bases and J dropped 1; count of bases not matched to a gene: 6. The CDR3 sequence is 17 residues long. Germline V lookup: CDR1 SGHTA, CDR2 FQGTGA. The whole variable domain, remainder taken from reference TRBV7-3 and TRBJ2-1, is GAGVSQTPSNKVTEKGKYVELRCDPISGHTALYWYRQSLGQGPEFLIYFQGTGAADDSGLPNDRFFAVRPEGSVSTLKIQRTERGDSAVYLCASSSRTSGHSYNEQFFGPGTRLTVL.

This clone is a singleton in its sample. The V call is TRBV9, the J call TRBJ2-2, with TRBD2 matching over 9 bases. V dropped 4 bases and J dropped 0; count of bases not matched to a gene: 7. This CDR3 is built from 17 residues. Germline-derived CDR1 and CDR2 are SGDLS and YYNGEE. The CDR3 reads CASSRWTSVSNTGELFF. CDR3 nucleotide sequence: TGTGCCAGCAGCCGTTGGACTAGCGTGTCGAACACCGGGGAGCTGTTTTTT.

J is TRBJ2-7 and V is TRBV15; 12 bases line up with TRBD1. This CDR3 comprises 14 residues. J lost 11 bases, V lost 0 bases, and 5 bases had no gene match. The germline CDR1 and CDR2 sequences are LNHNV and YYDKDF (reference sequence). The CDR3 is CATSRDSGTGGEYF. The CDR3 bases are TGTGCCACCAGCAGAGATTCCGGGACAGGGGGCGAGTACTTC.

The chain has TRBV28 and TRBJ2-3; 9 bases are shared with TRBD2. After removal of 2 bases from V and 4 bases from J, the junction contained 7 bases not matched to a gene. Germline loops: CDR1 MDHEN, CDR2 SYDVKM. This CDR3 contains 16 residues. This CDR3 reads CASSLPREGEADTQYF. The CDR3 region has the DNA TGTGCCAGCAGTTTACCGCGGGAGGGGGAAGCAGATACGCAGTATTTT. Full variable domain (outside the CDR3, taken from reference TRBV28 and TRBJ2-3): DVKVTQSSRYLVKRTGEKVFLECVQDMDHENMFWYRQDPGLGLRLIYFSYDVKMKEKGDIPEGYSVSREKKERFSLILESASTNQTSMYLCASSLPREGEADTQYFGPGTRLTVL.

The chain uses TRBV6-5 and TRBJ1-1, with 9 bases lining up with TRBD1. The germline V gene has CDR1 MNHEY and CDR2 SVGAGI. The CDR3 runs to 14 residues. J lost 8 bases, V lost 8 bases, and 12 bases had no gene match. Written as DNA, the CDR3 is TGTGCCAGCGTCACAGGGGGCGCACAACCCGAAGCTTTCTTT. This sequence encodes CASVTGGAQPEAFF.

The V and J genes are TRBV27 and TRBJ2-3, with 8 bases that match TRBD2. Germline V lookup: CDR1 MNHEY, CDR2 SMNVEV (reference sequence). J gave up 2 bases and V 6 bases, and 7 bases lay outside the gene matches. The length of the CDR3 is 15 residues. CDR3 DNA: TGTGCCAGCAGCCCCCGAGCGGGAGACACAGATACGCAGTATTTT. Its protein product is CASSPRAGDTDTQYF.

The J gene is TRBJ2-5, the V gene TRBV11-3, with TRBD2 matching over 12 bases. CDR1 SGHNT and CDR2 YENEEA come from the germline V gene. CDR3 length: 16 residues. J lost 2 bases, V lost 5 bases, and 6 bases had no gene match. The CDR3 DNA reads TGTGCCAGCAGCGGGCGACTAGCGGGGGCACAAGAGACCCAGTACTTC. It yields the protein CASSGRLAGAQETQYF.

As to this clone: At one end, the junction sequence differs from germline, possibly due to a read error. V gene TRBV6-1 combines with J gene TRBJ2-5; TRBD2 aligns across 8 bases. The V gene's germline CDR1 is MNHNS and CDR2 SASEGT. The length of the CDR3 is 15 residues. In nucleotides, the CDR3 is TGTGCCGGCAGTGCCGCGGGAGGTATCGGGGAGACCCAGTACTTC. The encoded protein is CAGSAAGGIGETQYF.

The chain links TRBV6-1 to TRBJ2-7; 8 bases agree with TRBD2. CDR1 MNHNS and CDR2 SASEGT come from the germline V gene. V lost 5 bases and J lost 2; bases outside the gene matches: 8. This CDR3 is 15 amino acids long. This chain's CDR3 is CASSFGLASTYEQYF. Here the CDR3 DNA reads TGTGCCAGCAGTTTTGGACTAGCTTCAACCTACGAGCAGTACTTC.

This rearrangement joins TRBV2 to TRBJ2-1; D gene unclear. Germline values: CDR1 SNHLY, CDR2 FYNNEI. V lost 3 bases, J lost 4 bases, and 13 bases lay in between. The CDR3 runs to 15 residues. CDR3 loop: CASSEGLILYNEQFF. The DNA for the CDR3 is TGTGCCAGCAGTGAGGGCCTGATTCTTTACAATGAGCAGTTCTTC.

This clone has just a few counts. This chain links TRBV4-1 with TRBJ1-2; D ambiguous. V lost 0 bases, J lost 0 bases, and 11 bases lay in between. Germline values: CDR1 MGHRA, CDR2 YSYEKL. CDR3 size: 16 residues. In DNA form, the CDR3 reads TGCGCCAGCAGCCAAGAGATGGGTGGAGCTAACTATGGCTACACCTTC. This codes for CASSQEMGGANYGYTF.

The chain couples TRBV30 to TRBJ1-5; the D gene is possibly TRBD1 (5 bases). The CDR3 sequence is 15 residues long. Per the germline V gene, CDR1 is GTSNPN and CDR2 is SVGIG (reference sequence). The V gene lost 3 bases and the J gene lost 3 bases, with 15 bases spanning the gap. The CDR3 DNA reads TGTGCCTGGAGCCGGGGGGAGGGCCCCAATCAGCCCCAGCATTTT. This sequence encodes CAWSRGEGPNQPQHF.

V gene TRBV2 combines with J gene TRBJ1-1, with D perhaps TRBD1 (5 bases). Germline V gene lookup returns CDR1 SNHLY and CDR2 FYNNEI. The CDR3 covers 13 residues. Between the trimmed V and J ends, which lost 5 bases and 1 base, there was a span of 8 bases. The CDR3 sequence: CASSKTANTEAFF. In DNA, the CDR3 is TGTGCCAGCAGTAAGACAGCGAACACTGAAGCTTTCTTT.

The chain joins TRBV14 to TRBJ2-5; D may be TRBD2 (5 bases). V shed 4 bases and J shed 5 bases, with 17 bases lying between them. The germline gives CDR1 SGHDN, CDR2 FVKESK. This CDR3 is 15 amino acids long. The CDR3 DNA reads TGTGCCAGCAGCCCGAGGGTAGGGTTTCGGGAGACCCAGTACTTC. It translates to CASSPRVGFRETQYF.

The genes are TRBV11-2 and TRBJ2-7; tentative D call: TRBD2 (6 bases). This CDR3 has 15 residues. CDR1 and CDR2 (germline): SGHAT, FQNNGV. The V end was cut by 6 bases, the J end by 6 bases, with 21 bases between. DNA of the CDR3: TGTGCCAGCAGTTCTCGGACCTCGGGGGACCTCGAGCAGTACTTC. Translation gives CASSSRTSGDLEQYF.

The chain carries TRBV29-1 and TRBJ2-6, with 9 bases identical to TRBD2. Germline V gives CDR1 SQVTM, CDR2 ANQGSEA. The CDR3 consists of 16 residues. The V segment lost 3 bases and the J segment 4 bases; nucleotides outside the gene matches: 7. CDR3 bases: TGCAGCGTTGACAGATTAGCGGGAGCGGGGGCCAACGTCCTGACTTTC. Its translation: CSVDRLAGAGANVLTF. The entire variable domain, with the rest obtained from reference TRBV29-1 and TRBJ2-6, is as follows: SAVISQKPSRDICQRGTSLTIQCQVDSQVTMMFWYRQQPGQSLTLIATANQGSEATYESGFVIDKFPISRPNLTFSTLTVSNMSPEDSSIYLCSVDRLAGAGANVLTFGAGSRLTVL.

The chain links TRBV30 to TRBJ2-7; 8 bases agree with TRBD1. The germline gives CDR1 GTSNPN, CDR2 SVGIG (reference sequence). Unmatched junction bases numbered 4, after V lost 5 bases and J lost 1 base. This CDR3 contains 13 residues. This CDR3 reads CAWRTGNSYEQYF. In nucleotides, the CDR3 is TGTGCCTGGCGGACAGGGAATTCCTACGAGCAGTACTTC.